Included here is one T cell receptor beta chain sequence, with context. What it recognizes is unknown. This specimen belongs to a study of OX40 agonist ivuxolimab in advanced cancers. Turning to the study itself: Patients were dosed intravenously with ivuxolimab at 0.01 to 10 mg/kg every 2 weeks. Patients were roughly 87% male with ages roughly 20 to 90, mean approximately 55.

General study results and limits: Dose levels from 0.1 to 3.0 mg/kg saw CD4+ and CD8+ blood T cells expand clonally by week 6. With doses of 0.1-3.0 mg/kg, partial responders showed among the lowest clonal expansion.

Some clones are missing from TCRdb's copy, which holds only in-frame ones; the method was immunoSEQ multiplex PCR. Of nearly 80,000 clones in the sample, 70% to 90% were seen once. Trimming removed 0 bases from V and 6 bases from J, with 18 bases in between. The CDR3 spans 16 residues. The germline gives CDR1 KGHSH, CDR2 LQKENI. This chain joins TRBV18 and TRBJ2-7; possible D gene TRBD1, 6 bases. The sample here was CD4+ or CD8+ T cells sorted from blood, taken in a trial of the OX40 agonist ivuxolimab. The source is an adult with an advanced solid tumor such as melanoma, head and neck, liver or kidney cancer. The CDR3 protein is CASSPPYRQVASEQYF. The CDR3 DNA is TGTGCCAGCTCACCACCATATCGACAGGTAGCCTCCGAGCAGTACTTC.